This TCR beta chain was retrieved from a study of neurological immune-mediated disorders. A single record per CDR3 protein comes from TCRdb applying MiXCR to the 5' RACE reads. The table includes 60,000 to 90,000 distinct CDR3 sequences, 10% detected once. Trimming removed 4 bases at V and 5 bases at J, with 16 bases between. Germline V CDR1 and CDR2: LGHDT, YNNKEL (reference sequence). There are 15 residues in the CDR3. Described time point: longitudinal time-point 1 (baseline). The origin of this receptor is a man under 40 in good health. The sample taken for sequencing was PBMCs. This sequence joins TRBV3-1 and TRBJ2-3; the D gene could be TRBD1 or TRBD2 (5 bases each). The CDR3 is CASSPGLGVGDTQYF. The DNA for the CDR3 is TGTGCCAGCAGCCCCGGACTGGGGGTGGGAGATACGCAGTATTTT.